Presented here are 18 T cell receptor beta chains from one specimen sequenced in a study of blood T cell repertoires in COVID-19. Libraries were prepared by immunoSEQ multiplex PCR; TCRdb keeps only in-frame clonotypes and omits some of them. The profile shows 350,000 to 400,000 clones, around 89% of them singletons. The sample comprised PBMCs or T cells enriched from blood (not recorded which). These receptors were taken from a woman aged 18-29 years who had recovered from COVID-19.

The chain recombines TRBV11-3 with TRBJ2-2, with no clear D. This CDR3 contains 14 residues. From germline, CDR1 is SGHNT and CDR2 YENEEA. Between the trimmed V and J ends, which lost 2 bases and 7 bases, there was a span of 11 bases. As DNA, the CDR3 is TGTGCCAGCAGCTTATCTATTCCAGGCGGGGAGCTGTTTTTT. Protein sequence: CASSLSIPGGELFF.

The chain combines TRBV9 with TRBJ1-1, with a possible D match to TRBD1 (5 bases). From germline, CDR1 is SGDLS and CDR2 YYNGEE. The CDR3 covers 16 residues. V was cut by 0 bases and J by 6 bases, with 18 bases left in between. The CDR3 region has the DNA TGTGCCAGCAGCGTAGCCCCATCCCGGGGGGGGGCTGAAGCTTTCTTT. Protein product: CASSVAPSRGGAEAFF.

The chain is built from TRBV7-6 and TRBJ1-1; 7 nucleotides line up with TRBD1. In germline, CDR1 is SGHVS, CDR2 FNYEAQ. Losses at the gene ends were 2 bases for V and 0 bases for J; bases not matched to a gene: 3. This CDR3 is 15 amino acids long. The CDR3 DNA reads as TGTGCCAGCAGCTTAAGGGGGCAGATGAACACTGAAGCTTTCTTT. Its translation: CASSLRGQMNTEAFF.

CDR3 loop: CSVARGLDTQYF. The DNA of the CDR3 is TGCAGCGTTGCCAGGGGGCTGGATACGCAGTATTTT. The genes are TRBV29-1 and TRBJ2-3; 8 nucleotides align to TRBD1. This CDR3 comprises 12 residues. The junction had 3 bases not matched to a gene; V was cut back by 4 bases and J by 6 bases. Germline values: CDR1 SQVTM, CDR2 ANQGSEA.

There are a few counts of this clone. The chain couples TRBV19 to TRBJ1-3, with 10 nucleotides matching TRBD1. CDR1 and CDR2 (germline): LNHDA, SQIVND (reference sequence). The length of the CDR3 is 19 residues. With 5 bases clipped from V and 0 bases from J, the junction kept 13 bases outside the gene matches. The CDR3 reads CASSSSPGQGINSGNTIYF. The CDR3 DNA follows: TGTGCCAGTAGTTCATCACCGGGACAGGGGATTAACTCTGGAAACACCATATATTTT.

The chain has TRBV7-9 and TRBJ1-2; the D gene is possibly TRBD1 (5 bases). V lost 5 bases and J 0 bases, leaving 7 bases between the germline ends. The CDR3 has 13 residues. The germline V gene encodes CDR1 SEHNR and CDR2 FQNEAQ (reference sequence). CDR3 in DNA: TGTGCCAGCAGCGAACAGGCTAACTATGGCTACACCTTC. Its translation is CASSEQANYGYTF.

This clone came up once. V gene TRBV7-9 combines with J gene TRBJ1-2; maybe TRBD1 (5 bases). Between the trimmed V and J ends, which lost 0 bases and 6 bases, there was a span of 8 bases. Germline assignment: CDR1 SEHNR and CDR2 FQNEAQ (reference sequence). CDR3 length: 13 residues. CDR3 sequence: CASSLAAGNGYTF. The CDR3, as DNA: TGTGCCAGCAGCTTAGCGGCAGGGAATGGCTACACCTTC.

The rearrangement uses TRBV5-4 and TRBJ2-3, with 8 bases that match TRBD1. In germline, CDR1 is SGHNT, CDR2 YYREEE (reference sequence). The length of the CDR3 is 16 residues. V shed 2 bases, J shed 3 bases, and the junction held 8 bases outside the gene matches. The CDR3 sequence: CASSLTRDRWTDTQYF. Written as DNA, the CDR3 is TGTGCCAGCAGCTTAACGAGGGACAGGTGGACAGATACGCAGTATTTT.

CDR3: CASSLPPGNEKLFF. The CDR3 nucleotides are TGTGCCAGCAGCTTACCGCCGGGGAATGAAAAACTGTTTTTT. The chain carries TRBV11-2 and TRBJ1-4; D gene unclear. Germline CDR1 and CDR2: SGHAT and FQNNGV. Trimming cost V 2 bases and J 5 bases, with 9 bases left between them. CDR3 length equals 14 residues.

The CDR3 nucleotides read TGTGCCAGCAGACAGAGCACAGATACGCAGTATTTT. Residues: CASRQSTDTQYF. The V gene is TRBV6-1, the J gene TRBJ2-3; D is unclear. The germline V and J ends were trimmed by 6 bases and 0 bases, with 4 bases remaining between them. The CDR3 has 12 amino acids. Germline V gene data show CDR1 as MNHNS and CDR2 as SASEGT.

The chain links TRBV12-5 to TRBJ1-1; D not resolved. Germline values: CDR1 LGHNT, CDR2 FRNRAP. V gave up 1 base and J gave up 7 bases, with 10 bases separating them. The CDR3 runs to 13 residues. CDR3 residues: CASGLGLTSEAFF. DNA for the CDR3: TGTGCTAGTGGTTTGGGTCTAACGAGTGAAGCTTTCTTT.

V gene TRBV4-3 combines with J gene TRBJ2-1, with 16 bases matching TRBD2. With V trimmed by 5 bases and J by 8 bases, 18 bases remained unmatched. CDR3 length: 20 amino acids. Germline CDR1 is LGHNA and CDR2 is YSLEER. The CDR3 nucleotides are TGCGCCAGCAGCTCAAAACCGGGACTAGCGGGGGGGCCAGACGCGTATGAGCAGTTCTTC. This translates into CASSSKPGLAGGPDAYEQFF.

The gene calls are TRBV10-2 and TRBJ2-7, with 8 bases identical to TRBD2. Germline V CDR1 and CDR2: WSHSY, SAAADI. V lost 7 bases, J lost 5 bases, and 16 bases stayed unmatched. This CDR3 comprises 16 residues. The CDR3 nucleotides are TGCGCCAGCAACGACGAAGCGGGGGTCCCCGGAGACGAGCAGTACTTC. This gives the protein CASNDEAGVPGDEQYF.

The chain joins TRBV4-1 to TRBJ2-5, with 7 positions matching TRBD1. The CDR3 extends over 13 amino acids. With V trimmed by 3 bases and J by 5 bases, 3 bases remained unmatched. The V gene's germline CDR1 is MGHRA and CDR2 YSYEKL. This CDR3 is CASSQTGLETQYF. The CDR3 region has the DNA TGCGCCAGCAGCCAGACAGGGCTGGAGACCCAGTACTTC.

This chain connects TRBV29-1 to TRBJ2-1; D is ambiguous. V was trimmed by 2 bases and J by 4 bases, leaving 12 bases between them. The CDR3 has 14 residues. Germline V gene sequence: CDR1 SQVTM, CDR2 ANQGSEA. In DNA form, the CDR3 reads TGCAGCGTTGAATCGGCAGGCCGGTACAATGAGCAGTTCTTC. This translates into CSVESAGRYNEQFF.

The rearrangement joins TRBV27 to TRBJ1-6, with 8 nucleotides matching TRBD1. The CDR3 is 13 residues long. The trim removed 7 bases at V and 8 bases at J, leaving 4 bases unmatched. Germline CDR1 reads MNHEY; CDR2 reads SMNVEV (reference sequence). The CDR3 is CASTGQGHSPLHF. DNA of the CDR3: TGTGCCAGCACAGGACAGGGTCATTCACCCCTCCACTTT.

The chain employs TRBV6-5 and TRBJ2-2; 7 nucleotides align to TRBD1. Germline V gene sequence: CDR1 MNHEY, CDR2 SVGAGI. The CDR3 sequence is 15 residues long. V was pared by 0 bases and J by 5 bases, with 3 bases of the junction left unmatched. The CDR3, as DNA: TGTGCCAGCAGTTACTCGAAACAGGGGACCGGGGAGCTGTTTTTT. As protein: CASSYSKQGTGELFF.

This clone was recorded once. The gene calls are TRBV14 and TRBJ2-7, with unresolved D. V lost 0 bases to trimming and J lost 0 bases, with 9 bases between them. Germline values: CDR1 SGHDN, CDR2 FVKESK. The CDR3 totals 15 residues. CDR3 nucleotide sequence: TGTGCCAGCAGCCAAGAGAACACCTTCTCCTACGAGCAGTACTTC. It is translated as CASSQENTFSYEQYF.